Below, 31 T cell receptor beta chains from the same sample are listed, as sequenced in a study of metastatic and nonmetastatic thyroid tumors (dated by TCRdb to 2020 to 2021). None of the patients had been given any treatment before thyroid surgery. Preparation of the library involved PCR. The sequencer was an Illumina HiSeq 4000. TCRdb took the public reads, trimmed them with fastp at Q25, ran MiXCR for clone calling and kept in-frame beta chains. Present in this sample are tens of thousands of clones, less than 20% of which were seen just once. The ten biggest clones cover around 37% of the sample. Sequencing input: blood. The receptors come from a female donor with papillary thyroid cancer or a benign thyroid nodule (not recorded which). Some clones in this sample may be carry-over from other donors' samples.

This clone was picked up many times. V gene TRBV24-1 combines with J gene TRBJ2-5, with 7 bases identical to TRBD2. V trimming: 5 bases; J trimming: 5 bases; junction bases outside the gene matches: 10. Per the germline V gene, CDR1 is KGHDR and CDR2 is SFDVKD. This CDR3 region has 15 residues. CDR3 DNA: TGTGCCACCAGTGCCATTGGGAGGGCAGGGGAGACCCAGTACTTC. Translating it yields CATSAIGRAGETQYF.

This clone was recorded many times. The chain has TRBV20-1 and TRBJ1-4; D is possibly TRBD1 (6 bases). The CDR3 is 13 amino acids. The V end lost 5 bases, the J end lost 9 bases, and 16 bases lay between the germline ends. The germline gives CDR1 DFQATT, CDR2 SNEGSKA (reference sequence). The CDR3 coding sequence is TGCAGTGCTTGGGACAACCAAGGGAAAAAACTGTTTTTT. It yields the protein CSAWDNQGKKLFF.

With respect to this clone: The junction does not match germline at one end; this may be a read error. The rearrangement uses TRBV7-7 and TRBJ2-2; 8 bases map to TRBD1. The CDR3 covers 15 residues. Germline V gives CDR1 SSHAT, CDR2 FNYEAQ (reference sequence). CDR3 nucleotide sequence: TGTGCTAGCAGCTTCGGGACAGGGAACACCGGGGAGCTGTTTTTT. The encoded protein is CASSFGTGNTGELFF. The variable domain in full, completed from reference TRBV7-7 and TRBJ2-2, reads GAGVSQSPRYKVTKRGQDVTLRCDPISSHATLYWYQQALGQGPEFLTYFNYEAQPDKSGLPSDRFSAERPEGSISTLTIQRTEQRDSAMYRCASSFGTGNTGELFFGEGSRLTVL.

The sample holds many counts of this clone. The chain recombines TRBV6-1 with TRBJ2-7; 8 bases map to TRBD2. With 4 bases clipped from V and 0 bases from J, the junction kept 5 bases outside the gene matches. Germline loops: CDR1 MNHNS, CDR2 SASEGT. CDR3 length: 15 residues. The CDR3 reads CASSGETSGSYEQYF. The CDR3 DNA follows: TGTGCCAGCAGTGGAGAAACTAGCGGCTCCTACGAGCAGTACTTC.

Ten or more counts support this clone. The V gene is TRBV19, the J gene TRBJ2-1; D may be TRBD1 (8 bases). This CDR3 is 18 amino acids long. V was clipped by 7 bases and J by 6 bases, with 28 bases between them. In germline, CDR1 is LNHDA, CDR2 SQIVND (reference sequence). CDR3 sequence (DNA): TGTGCCAGTACCCCCAGGGGGAGGGGACAGGTTGGGGGCAATGAGCAGTTCTTC. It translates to CASTPRGRGQVGGNEQFF.

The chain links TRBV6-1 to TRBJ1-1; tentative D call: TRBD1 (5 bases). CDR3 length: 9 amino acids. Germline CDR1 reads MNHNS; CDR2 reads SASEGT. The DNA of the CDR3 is TGTGGTGCGATGAAGGGGCTGTTCTTT. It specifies CGAMKGLFF.

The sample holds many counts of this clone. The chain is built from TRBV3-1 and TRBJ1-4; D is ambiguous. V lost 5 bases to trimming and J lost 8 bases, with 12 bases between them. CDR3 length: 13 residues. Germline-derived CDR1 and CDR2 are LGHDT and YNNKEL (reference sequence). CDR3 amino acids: CASSAAGGEKLFF. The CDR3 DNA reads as TGTGCCAGCAGCGCCGCAGGAGGGGAAAAACTGTTTTTT.

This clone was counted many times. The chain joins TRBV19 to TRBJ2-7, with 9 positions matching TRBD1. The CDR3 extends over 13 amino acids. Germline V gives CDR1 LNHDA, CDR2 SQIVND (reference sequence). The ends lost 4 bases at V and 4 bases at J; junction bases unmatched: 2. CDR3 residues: CASSSDRGYEQYF. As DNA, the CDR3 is TGTGCCAGTAGTAGCGACAGGGGGTACGAGCAGTACTTC. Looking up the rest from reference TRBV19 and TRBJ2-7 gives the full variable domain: DGGITQSPKYLFRKEGQNVTLSCEQNLNHDAMYWYRQDPGQGLRLIYYSQIVNDFQKGDIAEGYSVSREKKESFPLTVTSAQKNPTAFYLCASSSDRGYEQYFGPGTRLTVT.

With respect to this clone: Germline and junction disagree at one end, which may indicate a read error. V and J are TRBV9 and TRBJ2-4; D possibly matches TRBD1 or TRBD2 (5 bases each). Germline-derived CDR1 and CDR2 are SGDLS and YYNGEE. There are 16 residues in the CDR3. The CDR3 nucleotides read TGTGCCAGTAGCGCGGTGAGGGGCAAGGGTCGTAATGAGCAGATCTTC. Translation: CASSAVRGKGRNEQIF.

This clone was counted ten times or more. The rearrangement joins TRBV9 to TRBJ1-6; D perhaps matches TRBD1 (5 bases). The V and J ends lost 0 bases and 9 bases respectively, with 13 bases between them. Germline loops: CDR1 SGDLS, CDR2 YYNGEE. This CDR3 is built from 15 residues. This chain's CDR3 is CASSVGGSSGSPLHF. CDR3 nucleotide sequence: TGTGCCAGCAGCGTAGGGGGGAGTAGCGGTTCACCCCTCCACTTT. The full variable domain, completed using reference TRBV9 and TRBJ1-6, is DSGVTQTPKHLITATGQRVTLRCSPRSGDLSVYWYQQSLDQGLQFLIQYYNGEERAKGNILERFSAQQFPDLHSELNLSSLELGDSALYFCASSVGGSSGSPLHFGNGTRLTVT.

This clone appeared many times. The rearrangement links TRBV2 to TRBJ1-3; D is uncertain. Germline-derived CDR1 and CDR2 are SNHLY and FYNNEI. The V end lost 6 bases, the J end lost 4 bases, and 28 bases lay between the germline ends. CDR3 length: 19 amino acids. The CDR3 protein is CASSANVVLGPLRGNTIYF. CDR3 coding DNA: TGTGCCAGCAGCGCCAATGTGGTGCTTGGGCCTCTTCGCGGAAACACCATATATTTT.

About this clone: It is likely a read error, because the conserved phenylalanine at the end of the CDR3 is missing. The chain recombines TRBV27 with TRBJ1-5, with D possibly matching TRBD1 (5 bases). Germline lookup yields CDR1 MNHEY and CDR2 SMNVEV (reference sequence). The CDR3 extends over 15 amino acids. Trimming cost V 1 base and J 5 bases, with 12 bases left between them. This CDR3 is CASSLLGGTHQPQHL. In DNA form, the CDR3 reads TGTGCCAGCAGTTTATTGGGGGGAACCCATCAGCCCCAGCATTTG.

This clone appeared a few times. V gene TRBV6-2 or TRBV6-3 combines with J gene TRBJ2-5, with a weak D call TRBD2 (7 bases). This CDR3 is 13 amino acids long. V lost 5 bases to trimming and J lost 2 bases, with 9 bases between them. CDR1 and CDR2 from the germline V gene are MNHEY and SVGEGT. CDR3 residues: CASSRGGQETQYF. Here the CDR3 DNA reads TGTGCCAGCAGTAGGGGGGGGCAAGAGACCCAGTACTTC.

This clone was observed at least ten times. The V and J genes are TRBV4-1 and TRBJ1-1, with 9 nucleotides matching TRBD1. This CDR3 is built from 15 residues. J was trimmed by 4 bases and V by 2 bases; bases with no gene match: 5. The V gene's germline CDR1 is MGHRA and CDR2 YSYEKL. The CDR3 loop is CASSQSGQGTTEAFF. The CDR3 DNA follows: TGCGCCAGCAGCCAATCGGGACAGGGAACCACTGAAGCTTTCTTT.

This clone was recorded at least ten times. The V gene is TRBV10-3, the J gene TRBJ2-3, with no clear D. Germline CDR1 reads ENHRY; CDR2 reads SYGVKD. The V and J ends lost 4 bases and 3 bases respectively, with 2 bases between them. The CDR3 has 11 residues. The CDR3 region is CAISGTDTQYF. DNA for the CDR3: TGTGCCATCAGTGGGACAGATACGCAGTATTTT.

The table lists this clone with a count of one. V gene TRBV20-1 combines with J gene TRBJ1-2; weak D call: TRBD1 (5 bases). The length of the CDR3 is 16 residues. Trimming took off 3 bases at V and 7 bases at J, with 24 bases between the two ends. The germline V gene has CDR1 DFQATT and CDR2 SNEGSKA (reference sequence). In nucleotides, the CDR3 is TGCAGTGCTAGGAATGTGGGGCGTGGGGCCTTACGTGGCTACACCTTC. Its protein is CSARNVGRGALRGYTF.

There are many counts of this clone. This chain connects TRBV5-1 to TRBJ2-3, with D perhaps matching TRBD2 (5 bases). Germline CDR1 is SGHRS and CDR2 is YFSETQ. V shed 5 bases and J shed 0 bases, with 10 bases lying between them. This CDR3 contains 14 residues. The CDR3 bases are TGCGCCAGCAGATGGACTGCGAGCACAGATACGCAGTATTTT. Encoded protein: CASRWTASTDTQYF.

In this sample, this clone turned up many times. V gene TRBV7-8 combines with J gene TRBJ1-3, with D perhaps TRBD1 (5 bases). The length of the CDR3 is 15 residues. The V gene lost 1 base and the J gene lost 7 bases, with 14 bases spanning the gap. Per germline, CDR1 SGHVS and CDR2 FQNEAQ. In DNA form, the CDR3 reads TGTGCCAGCAGCTTAGGGACAACAAAGGGTAACACCATATATTTT. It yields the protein CASSLGTTKGNTIYF.

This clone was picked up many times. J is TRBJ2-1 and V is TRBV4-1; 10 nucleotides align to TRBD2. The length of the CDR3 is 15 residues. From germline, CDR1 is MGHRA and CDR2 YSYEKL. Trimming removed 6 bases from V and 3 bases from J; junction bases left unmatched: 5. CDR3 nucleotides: TGCGCCAGCAGGGGCAGCGGGAGGGACTACAATGAGCAGTTCTTC. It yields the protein CASRGSGRDYNEQFF.

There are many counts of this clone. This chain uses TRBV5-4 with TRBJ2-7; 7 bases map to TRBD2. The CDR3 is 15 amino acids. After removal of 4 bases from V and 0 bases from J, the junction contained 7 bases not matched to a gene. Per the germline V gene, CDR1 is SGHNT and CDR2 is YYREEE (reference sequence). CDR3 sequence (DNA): TGTGCCAGCAGCCGGGTTCTAGCGGACTCCTACGAGCAGTACTTC. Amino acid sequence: CASSRVLADSYEQYF.

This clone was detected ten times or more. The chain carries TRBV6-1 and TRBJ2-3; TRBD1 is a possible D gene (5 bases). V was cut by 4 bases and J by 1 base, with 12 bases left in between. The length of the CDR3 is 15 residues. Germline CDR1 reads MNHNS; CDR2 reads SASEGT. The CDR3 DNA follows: TGTGCCAGCAGTGTAGTAAAAGGGGGCACAGATACGCAGTATTTT. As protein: CASSVVKGGTDTQYF.

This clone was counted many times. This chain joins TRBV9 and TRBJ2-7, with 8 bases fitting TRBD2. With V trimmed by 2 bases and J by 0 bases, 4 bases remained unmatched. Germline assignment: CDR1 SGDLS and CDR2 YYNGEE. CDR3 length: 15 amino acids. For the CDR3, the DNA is TGTGCCAGCAGCGTGACTAGCGATAGCTCCTACGAGCAGTACTTC. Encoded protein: CASSVTSDSSYEQYF. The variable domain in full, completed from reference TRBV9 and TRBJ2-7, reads DSGVTQTPKHLITATGQRVTLRCSPRSGDLSVYWYQQSLDQGLQFLIQYYNGEERAKGNILERFSAQQFPDLHSELNLSSLELGDSALYFCASSVTSDSSYEQYFGPGTRLTVT.

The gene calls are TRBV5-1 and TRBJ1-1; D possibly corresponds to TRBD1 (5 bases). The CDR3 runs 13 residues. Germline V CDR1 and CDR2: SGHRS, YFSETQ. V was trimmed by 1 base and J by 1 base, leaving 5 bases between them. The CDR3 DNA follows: TGCGCCAGCAGCTTGAGGGGGAACACTGAAGCTTTCTTT. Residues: CASSLRGNTEAFF.

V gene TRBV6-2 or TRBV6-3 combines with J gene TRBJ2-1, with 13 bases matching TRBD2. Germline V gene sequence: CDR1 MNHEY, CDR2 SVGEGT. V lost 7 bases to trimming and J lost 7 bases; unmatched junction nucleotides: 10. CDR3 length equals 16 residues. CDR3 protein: CASTALAGGIRNEQFF. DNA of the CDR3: TGTGCCAGCACCGCACTAGCGGGGGGGATCAGGAATGAGCAGTTCTTC.

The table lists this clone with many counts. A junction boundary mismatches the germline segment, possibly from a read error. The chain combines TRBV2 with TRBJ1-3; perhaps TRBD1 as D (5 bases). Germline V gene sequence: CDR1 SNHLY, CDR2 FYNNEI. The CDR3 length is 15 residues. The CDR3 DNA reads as TGTGCCAGCAGATATACAGGAATCTCTGGAAACACCGTATATTTT. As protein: CASRYTGISGNTVYF.

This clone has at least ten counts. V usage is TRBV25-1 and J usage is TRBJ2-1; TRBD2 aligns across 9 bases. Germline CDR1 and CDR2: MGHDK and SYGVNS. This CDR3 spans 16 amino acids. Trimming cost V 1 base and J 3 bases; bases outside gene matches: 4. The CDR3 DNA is TGTGCCAGCAGTGAATTTCCAGCGGGAGGCTACAATGAGCAGTTCTTC. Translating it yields CASSEFPAGGYNEQFF.

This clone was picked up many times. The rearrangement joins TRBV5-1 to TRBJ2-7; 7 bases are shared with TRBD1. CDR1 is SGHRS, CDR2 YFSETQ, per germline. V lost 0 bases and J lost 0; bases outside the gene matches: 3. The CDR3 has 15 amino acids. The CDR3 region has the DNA TGCGCCAGCAGCTTGGACCGGGACAGCTCCTACGAGCAGTACTTC. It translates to CASSLDRDSSYEQYF.

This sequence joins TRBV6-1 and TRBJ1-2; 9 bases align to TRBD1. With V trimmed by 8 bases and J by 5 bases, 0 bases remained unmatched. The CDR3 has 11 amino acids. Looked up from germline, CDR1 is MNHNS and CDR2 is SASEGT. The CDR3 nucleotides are TGTGCCAGCGGGACAGGGTATGGCTACACCTTC. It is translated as CASGTGYGYTF.

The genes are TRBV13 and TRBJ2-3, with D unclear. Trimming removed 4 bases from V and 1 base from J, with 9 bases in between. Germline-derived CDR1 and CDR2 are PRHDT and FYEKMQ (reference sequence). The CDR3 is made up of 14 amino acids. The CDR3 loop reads CASSYDWGTDTQYF. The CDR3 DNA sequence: TGTGCCAGCAGCTACGATTGGGGCACAGATACGCAGTATTTT.

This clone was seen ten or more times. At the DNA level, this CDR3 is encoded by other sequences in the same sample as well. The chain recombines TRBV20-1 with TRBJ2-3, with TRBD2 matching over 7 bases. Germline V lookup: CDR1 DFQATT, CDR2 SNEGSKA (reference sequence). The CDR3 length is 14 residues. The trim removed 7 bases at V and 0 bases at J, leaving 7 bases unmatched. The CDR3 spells CSVRPSGSTDTQYF. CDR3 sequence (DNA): TGCAGTGTCAGGCCTAGCGGTAGCACAGATACGCAGTATTTT.

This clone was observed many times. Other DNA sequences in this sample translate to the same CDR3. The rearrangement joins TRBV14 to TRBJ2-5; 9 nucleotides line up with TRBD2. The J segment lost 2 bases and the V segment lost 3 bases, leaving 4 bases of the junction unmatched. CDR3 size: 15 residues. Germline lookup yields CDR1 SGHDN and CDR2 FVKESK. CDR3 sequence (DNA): TGTGCCAGCAGCCAGCCTCTAGCGGGACAAGAGACCCAGTACTTC. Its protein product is CASSQPLAGQETQYF.